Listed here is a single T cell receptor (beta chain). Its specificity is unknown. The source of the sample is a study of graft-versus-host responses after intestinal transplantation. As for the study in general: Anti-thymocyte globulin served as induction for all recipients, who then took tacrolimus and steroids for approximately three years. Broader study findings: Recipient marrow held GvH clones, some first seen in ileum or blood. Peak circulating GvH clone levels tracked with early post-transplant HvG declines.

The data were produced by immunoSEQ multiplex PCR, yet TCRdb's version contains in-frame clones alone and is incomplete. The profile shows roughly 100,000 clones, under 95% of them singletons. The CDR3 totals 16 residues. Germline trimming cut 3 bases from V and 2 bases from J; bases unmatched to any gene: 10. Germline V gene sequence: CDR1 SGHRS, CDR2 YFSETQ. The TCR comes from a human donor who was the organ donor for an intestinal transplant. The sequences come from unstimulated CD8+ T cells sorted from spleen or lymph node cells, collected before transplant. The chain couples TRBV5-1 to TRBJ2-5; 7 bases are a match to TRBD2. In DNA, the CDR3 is TGCGCCAGCAGCTCACCGGGACTAACCTTGCAAGAGACCCAGTACTTC. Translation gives CASSSPGLTLQETQYF.